A single sample is the source of the 30 T cell receptor beta chains below, sequenced in a study of blood T cell repertoires in COVID-19. Libraries were prepared by immunoSEQ multiplex PCR; TCRdb keeps only in-frame clonotypes and omits some of them. This table has some 180,000 clones, about four fifths appearing once. Sequencing was carried out using PBMCs or T cells enriched from blood (not recorded which). These TCRs come from a woman in her thirties who had been exposed to COVID-19.

The J gene is TRBJ1-1, the V gene TRBV5-5; D perhaps matches TRBD1 (5 bases). Looked up from germline, CDR1 is SGHKS and CDR2 is YYEKEE (reference sequence). V lost 4 bases to trimming and J lost 3 bases, with 13 bases between them. The CDR3 loop spans 14 amino acids. CDR3 nucleotide sequence: TGTGCCAGCAGCGGAGTCGCAGGGTACACTGAAGCTTTCTTT. This sequence encodes CASSGVAGYTEAFF.

The V and J genes are TRBV21-1 and TRBJ1-2; the D call of TRBD1 is as the table states it, not checked on the DNA. TRBV21-1 is marked as a pseudogene. The CDR3 loop spans 16 amino acids. As DNA, the CDR3 is TGTGCCAGCTGGACAGGGGACGCCGCATGGGGCTATGGCTACACCTTC. Translated, it gives CASWTGDAAWGYGYTF.

The chain has TRBV7-8 and TRBJ1-5; D gene unclear. This CDR3 spans 14 amino acids. CDR1 is SGHVS, CDR2 FQNEAQ, per germline. V lost 2 bases and J 2 bases, leaving 7 bases between the germline ends. This chain's CDR3 is CASSLTVRNQPQHF. CDR3 nucleotides: TGTGCCAGCAGCTTAACAGTTCGCAATCAGCCCCAGCATTTT.

The gene calls are TRBV12-3 or TRBV12-4 and TRBJ2-2, with D unresolved. V was clipped by 6 bases and J by 6 bases, with 11 bases between them. The CDR3 spans 13 residues. CDR3 region: CASRSQVPGELFF. CDR3 in DNA: TGTGCCAGCAGATCTCAGGTCCCCGGGGAGCTGTTTTTT.

Only a few counts were recorded for this clone. V is TRBV7-6 and J is TRBJ1-2, with 9 positions matching TRBD1. The CDR3 covers 16 residues. V lost 3 bases, J lost 4 bases, and 9 bases stayed unmatched. The germline gives CDR1 SGHVS, CDR2 FNYEAQ. DNA of the CDR3: TGTGCCAGCAGCTTGACTACAGGGGGCGTCAGCTATGGCTACACCTTC. Protein: CASSLTTGGVSYGYTF.

This chain joins TRBV27 and TRBJ1-2; D is perhaps TRBD1 (5 bases). Trimming stripped 8 bases from V and 5 bases from J, with 12 bases between. Germline V lookup: CDR1 MNHEY, CDR2 SMNVEV (reference sequence). This CDR3 comprises 12 residues. CDR3 nucleotides: TGTGCCAGCTGGCAGGGTTCTTATGGCTACACCTTC. This translates into CASWQGSYGYTF.

In this sample, this clone turned up once. J is TRBJ2-7 and V is TRBV19; 9 nucleotides line up with TRBD1. V was pared by 3 bases and J by 4 bases, with 1 base of the junction left unmatched. The CDR3 runs 13 residues. The V gene's germline CDR1 is LNHDA and CDR2 SQIVND (reference sequence). CDR3 region: CASSMTGGYEQYF. The CDR3 DNA sequence: TGTGCCAGTAGTATGACAGGGGGGTACGAGCAGTACTTC.

This clone was recorded a few times. This chain joins TRBV6-6 and TRBJ2-7; the D gene is possibly TRBD1 (5 bases). The ends were cut back, 5 bases at V and 0 bases at J, with 20 bases in the middle. Germline V gene data show CDR1 as MNHNY and CDR2 as SVGAGI (reference sequence). The CDR3 runs 17 residues. The CDR3 DNA reads TGTGCCAGCAGTCCCGTCATCGGCAGGGCTAGCTCCTACGAGCAGTACTTC. Encoded protein: CASSPVIGRASSYEQYF.

Here the CDR3 reads CASSDYQIGDYEQYF. In nucleotides, the CDR3 is TGTGCCAGCAGTGATTACCAAATCGGGGACTACGAGCAGTACTTC. The V and J genes are TRBV6-1 and TRBJ2-7; the D gene is possibly TRBD2 (5 bases). The germline V gene encodes CDR1 MNHNS and CDR2 SASEGT. Trimming took 3 bases from V and 3 from J, leaving 15 bases between them. The CDR3 runs 15 residues.

This clone was picked up one time. J is TRBJ1-5 and V is TRBV18; TRBD1 is a possible D gene (5 bases). The germline V gene encodes CDR1 KGHSH and CDR2 LQKENI. V was pared by 3 bases and J by 0 bases, with 9 bases between. The CDR3 runs to 15 residues. In DNA form, the CDR3 reads TGTGCCAGCTCACCCGGGGGGGATAGCAATCAGCCCCAGCATTTT. Translating it yields CASSPGGDSNQPQHF.

The rearrangement uses TRBV12-3 or TRBV12-4 and TRBJ1-4; no clear D. The V end was cut by 5 bases, the J end by 4 bases, with 8 bases between. The length of the CDR3 is 13 residues. The chain's CDR3 is CASSPIGNEKLFF. The CDR3 coding sequence is TGTGCCAGCAGTCCGATCGGTAATGAAAAACTGTTTTTT.

The chain's CDR3 is CASSLGPGSTGELFF. Here the CDR3 DNA reads TGTGCCAGCAGCTTGGGTCCCGGGAGCACCGGGGAGCTGTTTTTT. The chain combines TRBV11-2 with TRBJ2-2; a possible D gene is TRBD2 (6 bases). CDR1 is SGHAT and CDR2 is FQNNGV in the germline V gene. This CDR3 contains 15 residues. V lost 3 bases, J lost 4 bases, and 12 bases lay in between. Using reference TRBV11-2 and TRBJ2-2 for the parts outside the CDR3, the full variable domain is EAGVAQSPRYKIIEKRQSVAFWCNPISGHATLYWYQQILGQGPKLLIQFQNNGVVDDSQLPKDRFSAERLKGVDSTLKIQPAKLEDSAVYLCASSLGPGSTGELFFGEGSRLTVL.

V gene TRBV7-9 combines with J gene TRBJ1-1; D perhaps matches TRBD1 (6 bases). V lost 5 bases and J 2 bases, leaving 12 bases between the germline ends. CDR3 size: 14 residues. CDR1 and CDR2 from the germline V gene are SEHNR and FQNEAQ (reference sequence). The CDR3 loop is CASSRNRDNTEAFF. CDR3 bases: TGTGCCAGCAGCCGAAACAGGGATAACACTGAAGCTTTCTTT.

This sequence joins TRBV6-2 or TRBV6-3 and TRBJ2-5; TRBD2 matches at 8 bases. This CDR3 contains 16 residues. After removal of 2 bases from V and 4 bases from J, the junction contained 9 bases not matched to a gene. The germline CDR1 and CDR2 sequences are MNHEY and SVGEGT. The CDR3 protein is CASSYGLARPPETQYF. CDR3 bases: TGTGCCAGCAGTTACGGACTAGCTCGCCCCCCAGAGACCCAGTACTTC.

This chain links TRBV6-5 with TRBJ1-2; TRBD1 aligns across 7 bases. The CDR3 runs to 14 residues. Germline CDR1 MNHEY, CDR2 SVGAGI. The V and J ends lost 11 bases and 0 bases, in that order; junction bases with no gene match: 9. CDR3 nucleotides: TGTGCCGGCTGGGGACAGCGGTCTAACTATGGCTACACCTTC. Translation: CAGWGQRSNYGYTF.

The chain is built from TRBV6-5 and TRBJ1-5; TRBD1 is a possible D gene (6 bases). The CDR3 covers 13 residues. The germline gives CDR1 MNHEY, CDR2 SVGAGI. Trimming removed 6 bases from V and 9 bases from J, with 15 bases in between. The CDR3 region is CASRVQGSGPQHF. The CDR3 DNA reads TGTGCCAGCAGGGTTCAGGGGTCAGGGCCCCAGCATTTT.

This clone was detected once. The V and J genes are TRBV4-3 and TRBJ2-7; maybe TRBD1 (5 bases). Trimming took 0 bases from V and 5 from J, leaving 14 bases between them. Germline V lookup: CDR1 LGHNA, CDR2 YSLEER. The CDR3 sequence is 15 residues long. For the CDR3, the DNA is TGCGCCAGCAGCCAAGATAATAGGCAGGGAAACGAGCAGTACTTC. Translation: CASSQDNRQGNEQYF.

This clone has just a few counts. The V gene is TRBV7-2, the J gene TRBJ2-5; no definite D call. This CDR3 has 13 residues. The germline V gene encodes CDR1 SGHTA and CDR2 FQGNSA. The V gene lost 1 base and the J gene lost 5 bases, with 8 bases spanning the gap. This CDR3 is CASSLGVSETQYF. CDR3 in DNA: TGTGCCAGCAGCTTAGGCGTAAGCGAGACCCAGTACTTC.

This clone was counted a few times. The chain uses TRBV19 and TRBJ2-5, with 8 positions matching TRBD1. The CDR3 length is 14 residues. CDR1 is LNHDA and CDR2 is SQIVND in the germline V gene (reference sequence). V gave up 5 bases and J gave up 5 bases; unmatched junction bases: 7. The CDR3 protein is CASSPRTGWETQYF. CDR3 in DNA: TGTGCCAGTAGTCCCAGGACAGGGTGGGAGACCCAGTACTTC. The whole variable domain, remainder taken from reference TRBV19 and TRBJ2-5, is DGGITQSPKYLFRKEGQNVTLSCEQNLNHDAMYWYRQDPGQGLRLIYYSQIVNDFQKGDIAEGYSVSREKKESFPLTVTSAQKNPTAFYLCASSPRTGWETQYFGPGTRLLVL.

The chain combines TRBV6-6 with TRBJ2-5, with 8 nucleotides matching TRBD2. The CDR3 has 15 residues. V lost 4 bases and J lost 1; bases outside the gene matches: 5. Per germline, CDR1 MNHNY and CDR2 SVGAGI (reference sequence). Here the CDR3 DNA reads TGTGCCAGCAGTTCCAGCGGGGGCCCCCAAGAGACCCAGTACTTC. Protein product: CASSSSGGPQETQYF.

This clone was recorded only once. This rearrangement joins TRBV7-9 to TRBJ2-3; 8 bases line up with TRBD2. The junction had 6 bases not matched to a gene; V was cut back by 5 bases and J by 2 bases. There are 15 residues in the CDR3. The germline CDR1 and CDR2 sequences are SEHNR and FQNEAQ (reference sequence). The CDR3 loop reads CASSLRLANTDTQYF. CDR3 coding DNA: TGTGCCAGCAGCCTCAGACTAGCGAACACAGATACGCAGTATTTT.

This clone has just one count. The J gene is TRBJ1-1, the V gene TRBV9, with D unresolved. The germline V gene has CDR1 SGDLS and CDR2 YYNGEE. This CDR3 has 14 amino acids. V was pared by 4 bases and J by 1 base, with 11 bases between. The CDR3 loop is CASSFIEPNTEAFF. The CDR3, as DNA: TGTGCCAGCAGCTTCATAGAGCCGAACACTGAAGCTTTCTTT.

J is TRBJ1-1 and V is TRBV18; weak D call: TRBD1 (5 bases). The CDR3 is 14 residues long. CDR1 is KGHSH, CDR2 LQKENI, per germline. V lost 4 bases and J 1 base, leaving 10 bases between the germline ends. This CDR3 reads CASSLTQGNTEAFF. The CDR3 DNA sequence: TGTGCCAGCTCACTGACTCAGGGGAACACTGAAGCTTTCTTT.

The chain joins TRBV11-2 to TRBJ2-2; no clear D. This CDR3 has 15 amino acids. Germline V CDR1 and CDR2: SGHAT, FQNNGV. Trimming left V 5 bases short and J 1 base short, with 11 bases between. CDR3 sequence: CASSPLLLNTGELFF. CDR3 DNA: TGTGCCAGCAGCCCCCTTCTCCTGAACACCGGGGAGCTGTTTTTT.

CDR3 region: CASSGGVQETQYF. Here the CDR3 DNA reads TGCGCCAGCAGCGGAGGGGTTCAAGAGACCCAGTACTTC. The chain recombines TRBV5-1 with TRBJ2-5, with D maybe TRBD2 (6 bases). This CDR3 contains 13 residues. Trimming shortened V by 4 bases and J by 2 bases, and 9 bases separated the two germline ends. The germline gives CDR1 SGHRS, CDR2 YFSETQ.

The chain has TRBV9 and TRBJ2-3; perhaps TRBD2 as D (7 bases). Germline loops: CDR1 SGDLS, CDR2 YYNGEE. The length of the CDR3 is 15 residues. V lost 0 bases, J lost 2 bases, and 10 bases lay in between. The CDR3 DNA is TGTGCCAGCAGCGTAGCGGGGGGCATCACAGATACGCAGTATTTT. Its translation is CASSVAGGITDTQYF. Supplemented by reference TRBV9 and TRBJ2-3, the full variable domain reads DSGVTQTPKHLITATGQRVTLRCSPRSGDLSVYWYQQSLDQGLQFLIQYYNGEERAKGNILERFSAQQFPDLHSELNLSSLELGDSALYFCASSVAGGITDTQYFGPGTRLTVL.

This clone has just one count. This chain joins TRBV9 and TRBJ2-1, with D possibly being TRBD1 (5 bases). The CDR3 contains 17 residues. Germline V lookup: CDR1 SGDLS, CDR2 YYNGEE. Trimming removed 2 bases from V and 0 bases from J, with 15 bases in between. The CDR3: CASSVVAWGSSYNEQFF. For the CDR3, the DNA is TGTGCCAGCAGCGTCGTTGCGTGGGGCAGCTCCTACAATGAGCAGTTCTTC. Variable domain in full (rest from reference TRBV9 and TRBJ2-1): DSGVTQTPKHLITATGQRVTLRCSPRSGDLSVYWYQQSLDQGLQFLIQYYNGEERAKGNILERFSAQQFPDLHSELNLSSLELGDSALYFCASSVVAWGSSYNEQFFGPGTRLTVL.

The J gene is TRBJ1-1, the V gene TRBV4-1; the D gene is possibly TRBD1 (6 bases). The CDR3 has 13 residues. V was clipped by 2 bases and J by 6 bases, with 10 bases between them. Germline values: CDR1 MGHRA, CDR2 YSYEKL. CDR3 protein: CASSQHPGAEAFF. The CDR3 region has the DNA TGCGCCAGCAGCCAACATCCAGGGGCTGAAGCTTTCTTT.

The V call is TRBV7-6, the J call TRBJ2-5; TRBD2 might be the D (6 bases). V was cut by 5 bases and J by 5 bases, with 12 bases left in between. From germline, CDR1 is SGHVS and CDR2 FNYEAQ. CDR3 length equals 13 residues. The CDR3 here is CASSRGLRETQYF. The DNA for the CDR3 is TGTGCCAGCAGCAGGGGACTTCGGGAGACCCAGTACTTC.

The genes are TRBV7-9 and TRBJ1-3; TRBD1 matches 8 bases. The CDR3 contains 17 residues. Germline V gene lookup returns CDR1 SEHNR and CDR2 FQNEAQ (reference sequence). Germline trimming cut 1 base from V and 0 bases from J; bases unmatched to any gene: 5. The CDR3 protein is CASSLEFGTGSGNTIYF. CDR3 coding DNA: TGTGCCAGCAGCTTAGAGTTTGGGACAGGCTCTGGAAACACCATATATTTT.